This TCR beta chain was recovered during a study of cytomegalovirus exposure and HLA in healthy donors. Study-level background: From donors who were HLA-typed, an early data release held 80 million or so unique TCRs. Study-level findings and limits: Through in vitro validation, a few CMV-associated chains were shown to be specific for CMV antigens.

Amplification used 60 Vbeta primers and 13 Jbeta primers. Libraries were prepared by immunoSEQ multiplex PCR; TCRdb keeps only in-frame clonotypes and omits some of them. Of 90,000 to 120,000 clones listed, around 80% are singletons. This clone came up once. Its specificity is not known. The germline V gene has CDR1 SGHTA and CDR2 FQGTGA. V was trimmed by 2 bases and J by 0 bases, leaving 7 bases between them. This CDR3 is built from 15 residues. Specimen: PBMCs. The chain links TRBV7-3 to TRBJ1-4, with D hard to call. This TCR came from a woman in her forties or fifties in good health and CMV-seropositive. The CDR3 protein is CASSLYSPTNEKLFF. CDR3 nucleotide sequence: TGTGCCAGCAGCTTATACAGTCCAACTAATGAAAAACTGTTTTTT.